A selection of T cell receptor beta chains follows, all from one sample in a study of glioma-infiltrating T cells after dendritic cell vaccination. Assay used: immunoSEQ multiplex PCR; TCRdb lists only in-frame clones, some missing. The sample lists about 67,000 clones, approximately 81% occurring once. Sequences were derived from blood, sampled before dendritic cell vaccination. These receptors all come from a human donor with glioblastoma. Each CDR3 is given with its conserved first and last residue. A D gene is named only where the DNA matches it firmly. For some rows the clone size is stated as once, few or many, or as a class when expanded; others skip it.

cdr3_aa,cdr3_nt,j_call,cdr3_length,clone_size,v_call,d_call
CATSRDVGVSYNEQFF,TGTGCCACCAGCAGAGATGTAGGGGTCTCCTACAATGAGCAGTTCTTC,TRBJ2-1,16,few,TRBV15,.
CASSSGDSGEKLFF,TGCGCCAGCAGCTCAGGGGATTCGGGTGAAAAACTGTTTTTT,TRBJ1-4,14,.,TRBV5-1,.
CASSLTGKGTEAFF,TGTGCCAGCAGCCTAACAGGGAAGGGAACTGAAGCTTTCTTT,TRBJ1-1,14,few,TRBV7-9,.
CASMASGGAGAGELFF,TGTGCCAGCATGGCTAGCGGGGGGGCCGGCGCCGGGGAGCTGTTTTTT,TRBJ2-2,16,few,TRBV6-6,TRBD2
CASSLVDSGIGNTEAFF,TGCGCCAGCAGCTTGGTGGACTCCGGAATAGGAAACACTGAAGCTTTCTTT,TRBJ1-1,17,.,TRBV5-1,.
CATSRSMDRDEQYF,TGTGCCACCAGCAGATCGATGGACAGGGACGAGCAGTACTTC,TRBJ2-7,14,.,TRBV15,TRBD1
CASSSGYELMNTEAFF,TGCGCCAGCAGCTCAGGGTATGAGCTTATGAACACTGAAGCTTTCTTT,TRBJ1-1,16,.,TRBV5-1,.
CATQRNGEGEDGYTF,TGTGCCACCCAGCGTAACGGAGAGGGAGAGGATGGCTACACCTTC,TRBJ1-2,15,.,TRBV10-3,.
CASRRTGEDYGYTF,TGTGCCAGCAGACGGACAGGGGAGGACTATGGCTACACCTTC,TRBJ1-2,14,.,TRBV6-1,TRBD1
CASSSGLGEKLFF,TGTGCCAGCAGTTCCGGCCTCGGGGAAAAACTGTTTTTT,TRBJ1-4,13,.,TRBV13,.
CASSQDADYNEKLFF,TGCGCCAGCAGCCAAGATGCAGACTATAATGAAAAACTGTTTTTT,TRBJ1-4,15,.,TRBV4-1,.
CASSLSGGAEQFF,TGTGCCAGCAGCTTGTCCGGGGGGGCTGAGCAGTTCTTC,TRBJ2-1,13,.,TRBV7-8,TRBD2
CASSYAGAQSEQFF,TGTGCCAGCAGTTACGCGGGGGCCCAATCTGAGCAGTTCTTC,TRBJ2-1,14,.,TRBV6-5,.
CASSRNRHNQPQHF,TGCGCCAGCAGCCGGAACAGGCACAATCAGCCCCAGCATTTT,TRBJ1-5,14,.,TRBV4-3,.
CASSQDRDYGYTF,TGTGCCAGCAGCCAAGACAGGGACTATGGCTACACCTTC,TRBJ1-2,13,few,TRBV4-2,.
CASSDIQGDTQYF,TGTGCCAGCAGTGATATACAGGGGGATACGCAGTATTTT,TRBJ2-3,13,.,TRBV6-1,TRBD1
CASGRDRGTLEAFF,TGTGCTAGTGGCCGAGACAGGGGAACCCTTGAAGCTTTCTTT,TRBJ1-1,14,.,TRBV12-5,TRBD1
CAWSSGLRNTGELFF,TGTGCCTGGAGTTCCGGACTCCGAAACACCGGGGAGCTGTTTTTT,TRBJ2-2,15,.,TRBV30,.
CASSDYSHKLTYEQYF,TGTGCCAGCAGTGACTACAGTCACAAGCTTACCTACGAGCAGTACTTC,TRBJ2-7,16,.,TRBV6-1,.
CASSRRDYPDTQYF,TGTGCCAGCAGCAGACGGGACTATCCAGATACGCAGTATTTT,TRBJ2-3,14,few,TRBV7-8,TRBD2
CASSPRAQLAGAYEQYF,TGTGCCAGCAGCCCTCGCGCCCAACTAGCGGGGGCCTACGAGCAGTACTTC,TRBJ2-7,17,.,TRBV7-8,TRBD2
CASSLQRGGVLETQYF,TGTGCCAGCAGCTTACAGCGGGGGGGAGTCTTGGAGACCCAGTACTTC,TRBJ2-5,16,.,TRBV5-4,TRBD2
CASSSTGNPTQNSPLHF,TGTGCCAGCAGCTCGACAGGGAACCCCACCCAAAATTCACCCCTCCACTTT,TRBJ1-6,17,once,TRBV7-2,TRBD1
CASSSRTGITAEAFF,TGTGCCAGTAGTTCCCGGACAGGGATCACAGCTGAAGCTTTCTTT,TRBJ1-1,15,.,TRBV19,TRBD1
CASSLNAREETQYF,TGTGCCAGCAGCTTGAATGCCAGGGAAGAGACCCAGTACTTC,TRBJ2-5,14,.,TRBV5-4,.
CASRHTESYEQYF,TGTGCCAGCAGGCATACAGAGTCCTACGAGCAGTACTTC,TRBJ2-7,13,.,TRBV6-6,.